This T cell receptor beta chain appears in the sequencing data of a study of shared clonotypes between healthy human individuals (dated by TCRdb to about 2020). Regarding the study in general: The cohort included a few men and a couple of women between 18 and 49 years of age. Libraries were prepared and TCR repertoires were sequenced by different laboratories using diverse techniques, in order to increase sequencing depth and limit assay-specific biases. Each donor's leukapheresis produced roughly between roughly 0.85 and 9 billion PBMCs. The study deeply sequenced blood TCR repertoires of five healthy adults to estimate repertoire size and the extent of clonotype sharing between individuals. Paper-wide results and their limitations: Pairwise subsampling led to the expectation that sequencing depth would affect the degree of clonotype sharing among donors. Only blood was sampled, and tissue TCR repertoires likely differ from those in blood. Because the study included only a small number of donors, the genetic and exposure-history diversity represented was limited.

The donors were healthy, HIV-negative adults with no recently reported acute infections or vaccinations. Every donor was a Caucasian adult living in Nashville, Tennessee, USA. For unsorted samples, tens of millions of PBMCs were counted, and genomic DNA was extracted using the QIAamp DNA Blood Mini kit. Blood was obtained by leukapheresis, after which PBMCs were separated by Ficoll-Histopaque density gradient centrifugation and cryopreserved in liquid nitrogen vapor phase. Using the deep immunoSEQ assay, TCR CDR3 regions were amplified from genomic DNA by multiplex PCR. Genomic DNA extracted from each cell subset was distributed evenly over all wells of several immunoSEQ 96-well plates, and each plate served as one replicate. For unsorted PBMC, each replicate PCR was loaded with 300 to 350 ng genomic DNA, equivalent to 25,000 to 35,000 T cell genomes. Ten immunoSEQ deep assay plates were used to sequence the unsorted PBMC genomic DNA. The purified libraries were quantified using a Qubit 3.0 fluorometer, sized with a Bioanalyzer 2100, and then quantified again using the KAPA Library Quantification kit. Each immunoSEQ 96-well plate was sequenced on its own single-read 150-cycle Illumina NextSeq 550 flow cell. As for how the authors treated the data: Because the immunoSEQ output held only junctional sequences and lacked quality scores, the filtering could not match the filtering applied to full-length reads. To assign V/J genes and CDR3, sequences were annotated using PyIR, a Python wrapper for IgBLAST v1.9, with IMGT germline references. Reads were removed for weak V/J assignments (E-value above 1e-6), missing CDR3, stop codons, out-of-frame junctions, or ambiguous translated residues. V3J clonotypes were defined by identical inferred V gene, J gene, and CDR3 amino acid sequence. To compute the percentage overlap between repertoires, the number of shared unique clonotypes was divided by the size of the smaller repertoire. RTK rarefaction, the Chao1 estimator, and Recon v2.1 estimates of unobserved clonotypes were used to assess repertoire richness. TCRdb's version of the immuneACCESS table is confined to in-frame rearrangements and falls short of the full clone set. An unresolved V gene accounts for under half of the shortfall where checked; the remainder is of unknown origin. V, J and clone size reflect that table, while D and trimming were determined from the DNA. The sample records 450,000 to 550,000 clones, 79% of which are singletons. In total, the top ten clones hold over 10% of the sample.

Notes on this clone: Its specific antigen is unknown. No base quality information exists; no much larger clone differs at one position.

From the cysteine up to the phenylalanine, the CDR3 has a length of 14 residues. The CDR3 DNA has 42 bases and is translated from base 1. The germline V gene (reference sequence) yields MNHEY for CDR1 and SMNVEV for CDR2. V drops 3 bases and J drops 1 base, leaving 8 bases in between. Recombination linked TRBV27 to TRBJ2-3; the D gene is not confidently resolved. Sequencing used PBMCs. The TCR comes from a woman in her forties in good health. Some clones in this sample may be carry-over from other donors' samples. The nucleotides are TGTGCCAGCAGTTTTGTGGGCCGCACAGATACGCAGTATTTT. This codes for CASSFVGRTDTQYF.